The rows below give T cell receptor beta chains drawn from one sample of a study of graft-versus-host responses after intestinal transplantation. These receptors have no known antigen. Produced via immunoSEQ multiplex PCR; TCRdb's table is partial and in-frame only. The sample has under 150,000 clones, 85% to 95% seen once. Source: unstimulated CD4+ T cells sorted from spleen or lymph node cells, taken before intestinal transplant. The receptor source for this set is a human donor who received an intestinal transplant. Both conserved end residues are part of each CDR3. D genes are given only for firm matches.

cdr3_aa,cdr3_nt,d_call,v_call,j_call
CASSERWRTRGSDTQYF,TGTGCCAGCAGCGAGCGATGGCGGACCCGGGGATCTGATACGCAGTATTTT,NA,TRBV5-6,TRBJ2-3
CASSQQGQTGELFF,TGTGCCAGCAGTCAACAGGGTCAAACCGGGGAGCTGTTTTTT,NA,TRBV7-9,TRBJ2-2
CASSYLLAGNEQFF,TGTGCCAGCAGTTATTTGCTAGCGGGCAATGAGCAGTTCTTC,TRBD2,TRBV6-5,TRBJ2-1
CASRFDAWGYEQYF,TGTGCCAGCAGGTTTGACGCGTGGGGTTACGAGCAGTACTTC,NA,TRBV6-1,TRBJ2-7
CASRTGGNQPQHF,TGTGCCAGCCGGACAGGGGGGAATCAGCCCCAGCATTTT,TRBD1,TRBV2,TRBJ1-5
CATSRSRVFGPQQIGTNEKLFF,TGTGCCACCAGCAGATCCAGGGTTTTTGGTCCCCAACAAATTGGAACTAATGAAAAACTGTTTTTT,NA,TRBV15,TRBJ1-4
CASSGGYSGLPFF,TGTGCCAGCAGCGGGGGGTACTCGGGACTGCCTTTCTTC,NA,TRBV5-6,TRBJ2-1
CASSLTGSTNEKLFF,TGTGCCAGCAGCTTAACGGGATCAACTAATGAAAAACTGTTTTTT,NA,TRBV7-9,TRBJ1-4
CASSSGTGVQNEQFF,TGTGCCAGCAGCTCCGGGACAGGGGTGCAAAATGAGCAGTTCTTC,TRBD1,TRBV7-9,TRBJ2-1
CASSAGQGSTGELFF,TGTGCCAGCAGCGCCGGACAGGGGAGCACCGGGGAGCTGTTTTTT,TRBD1,TRBV11-2,TRBJ2-2
CASSARTGPDEQYF,TGTGCCAGCAGCGCACGGACAGGTCCCGACGAGCAGTACTTC,TRBD1,TRBV9,TRBJ2-7
CASSPLGDGANVLTF,TGTGCCAGCTCACCCTTGGGGGATGGGGCCAACGTCCTGACTTTC,NA,TRBV18,TRBJ2-6
CASSIVGNEQFF,TGTGCCAGTAGTATAGTTGGCAATGAGCAGTTCTTC,NA,TRBV19,TRBJ2-1
CASSSPTTSGSSEQYF,TGTGCCAGCAGCTCCCCGACGACTAGCGGGAGTAGCGAGCAGTACTTC,TRBD2,TRBV7-8,TRBJ2-7
CATHADSGNTIYF,TGTGCCACCCACGCAGATTCTGGAAACACCATATATTTT,NA,TRBV18,TRBJ1-3
CASSLALSEAEKQFF,TGTGCCAGCAGCTTAGCCCTCTCAGAGGCAGAAAAGCAGTTCTTC,NA,TRBV7-2,TRBJ2-1